The T cell receptor beta chain described here comes from a study of cytomegalovirus exposure and HLA in healthy donors. Regarding this clone: What it binds is not known.

This table comes from immunoSEQ multiplex PCR, and its TCRdb copy is limited to in-frame clones, with some not included. The sample consists of about 110,000 clones, about 90% of them appearing once. In germline, CDR1 is MDHEN, CDR2 SYDVKM. Trimming cost V 6 bases and J 14 bases, with 19 bases left between them. This CDR3 has 12 amino acids. Points from the study as a whole: The study listed about 150 cytomegalovirus-associated TCR beta chains. Most sequenced TCRs were rare (though some public TCRs occurred in many donors).

The chain employs TRBV28 and TRBJ1-2, with D maybe TRBD1 (6 bases). Material: PBMCs. This TCR came from a woman between 18 and 30 years old in good health and CMV-seronegative. The CDR3, as DNA: TGTGCCAGCAGACTCACAACAGGGCGTTATACCTTC. Translated, it gives CASRLTTGRYTF.